A selection of T cell receptor beta chains follows, all from one sample in a study of cytomegalovirus exposure and HLA in healthy donors. Data came from immunoSEQ multiplex PCR; TCRdb stores just in-frame clones and leaves some out. The table has more than 90,000 clones, roughly three quarters seen once; the top ten hold under 0.8%. Sequencing input: PBMCs. Receptor source: a woman between 55 and 75 years old in good health and CMV-seronegative. CDR3s include the opening cysteine and the closing phenylalanine or tryptophan. A D gene is named only where the DNA matches it firmly. Clone size is not always given. Where it is, it says once, few, many or a class for expanded clones.

V gene: TRBV6-1; D gene: .; J gene: TRBJ1-1; clone size: .; CDR3 protein: CASSPQILNTEAFF; CDR3 DNA: TGTGCCAGCAGTCCCCAGATTTTGAACACTGAAGCTTTCTTT
V gene: TRBV9; D gene: TRBD2; J gene: TRBJ2-1; clone size: .; CDR3 protein: CASSVATSGEYNEQFF; CDR3 DNA: TGTGCCAGCAGCGTAGCAACTAGCGGGGAGTACAATGAGCAGTTCTTC
V gene: TRBV29-1; D gene: .; J gene: TRBJ2-3; clone size: .; CDR3 protein: CSVVWRGRTDTQYF; CDR3 DNA: TGCAGCGTTGTCTGGCGGGGGCGCACAGATACGCAGTATTTT
V gene: TRBV15; D gene: TRBD2; J gene: TRBJ2-1; clone size: .; CDR3 protein: CATSRDLASGSFNEQFF; CDR3 DNA: TGTGCCACCAGCAGAGATCTGGCTAGCGGGAGTTTTAATGAGCAGTTCTTC
V gene: TRBV27; D gene: TRBD1; J gene: TRBJ1-2; clone size: once; CDR3 protein: CASSLSWDSYGYTF; CDR3 DNA: TGTGCCAGCAGTTTATCGTGGGACAGCTATGGCTACACCTTC
V gene: TRBV7-9; D gene: .; J gene: TRBJ1-1; clone size: .; CDR3 protein: CASSSRTDLNTEAFF; CDR3 DNA: TGTGCCAGCAGCTCTCGGACAGACCTGAACACTGAAGCTTTCTTT
V gene: TRBV6-5; D gene: TRBD1; J gene: TRBJ1-1; clone size: .; CDR3 protein: CASSYSTGGTEAFF; CDR3 DNA: TGTGCCAGCAGTTACTCGACAGGGGGCACTGAAGCTTTCTTT
V gene: TRBV6-6; D gene: TRBD1; J gene: TRBJ1-1; clone size: once; CDR3 protein: CASSYLGRGRSEAFF; CDR3 DNA: TGTGCCAGCAGTTACCTCGGCAGGGGGCGGTCTGAAGCTTTCTTT
V gene: TRBV27; D gene: TRBD1; J gene: TRBJ2-7; clone size: .; CDR3 protein: CASSQTGNSYEQYF; CDR3 DNA: TGTGCCAGCAGCCAGACAGGGAACTCCTACGAGCAGTACTTC
V gene: TRBV4-3; D gene: TRBD1; J gene: TRBJ2-7; clone size: once; CDR3 protein: CASSHRTGGSYEQYF; CDR3 DNA: TGCGCCAGCAGCCATCGGACAGGGGGATCCTACGAGCAGTACTTC
V gene: TRBV6-5; D gene: .; J gene: TRBJ2-5; clone size: .; CDR3 protein: CASSRGAETQYF; CDR3 DNA: TGTGCCAGCAGTAGGGGTGCGGAGACCCAGTACTTC
V gene: TRBV29-1; D gene: TRBD1; J gene: TRBJ1-2; clone size: .; CDR3 protein: CSVAGTGGVRGDGYTF; CDR3 DNA: TGCAGCGTGGCCGGGACAGGGGGCGTCAGAGGAGATGGCTACACCTTC
V gene: TRBV7-2; D gene: TRBD2; J gene: TRBJ2-7; clone size: .; CDR3 protein: CASSPPDSGGYYEQYF; CDR3 DNA: TGTGCCAGCAGCCCCCCGGATAGCGGGGGCTACTACGAGCAGTACTTC
V gene: TRBV30; D gene: .; J gene: TRBJ2-7; clone size: .; CDR3 protein: CAVSGQGLEQYF; CDR3 DNA: TGTGCCGTTTCCGGGCAGGGGCTCGAGCAGTACTTC
V gene: TRBV6-5; D gene: TRBD2; J gene: TRBJ2-1; clone size: .; CDR3 protein: CASSYGTRDEQFF; CDR3 DNA: TGTGCCAGCAGTTACGGGACTAGAGATGAGCAGTTCTTC
V gene: TRBV18; D gene: .; J gene: TRBJ2-7; clone size: .; CDR3 protein: CASLQDRAGEQYF; CDR3 DNA: TGTGCCAGCTTACAGGACCGAGCGGGCGAGCAGTACTTC
V gene: TRBV28; D gene: .; J gene: TRBJ2-7; clone size: once; CDR3 protein: CASKQGGPYEQYF; CDR3 DNA: TGTGCCAGTAAACAGGGGGGGCCCTACGAGCAGTACTTC
V gene: TRBV9; D gene: TRBD1; J gene: TRBJ2-7; clone size: once; CDR3 protein: CASSVYRDSFYEQYF; CDR3 DNA: TGTGCCAGCAGCGTATATCGGGACAGTTTTTACGAGCAGTACTTC
V gene: TRBV7-9; D gene: .; J gene: TRBJ2-1; clone size: few; CDR3 protein: CASSSTTRNEQFF; CDR3 DNA: TGTGCCAGCAGCTCTACGACTAGAAATGAGCAGTTCTTC
V gene: TRBV7-2; D gene: .; J gene: TRBJ1-4; clone size: .; CDR3 protein: CASSLLPLTGDNEKLFF; CDR3 DNA: TGTGCCAGCAGCTTATTACCCCTGACAGGAGATAATGAAAAACTGTTTTTT
V gene: TRBV28; D gene: .; J gene: TRBJ1-2; clone size: few; CDR3 protein: CASRVPGGGTSYGYTF; CDR3 DNA: TGTGCCAGCAGGGTGCCGGGGGGGGGTACCAGCTATGGCTACACCTTC
V gene: TRBV6-5; D gene: TRBD1; J gene: TRBJ2-7; clone size: .; CDR3 protein: CASSYEGAPYEQYF; CDR3 DNA: TGTGCCAGCAGTTACGAGGGGGCCCCCTACGAGCAGTACTTC
V gene: TRBV7-2; D gene: TRBD2; J gene: TRBJ2-1; clone size: .; CDR3 protein: CASSLGGGGASNEQFF; CDR3 DNA: TGTGCCAGCAGCTTAGGCGGCGGGGGGGCTAGCAATGAGCAGTTCTTC
V gene: TRBV2; D gene: TRBD2; J gene: TRBJ2-5; clone size: .; CDR3 protein: CASIGTSGGPRETQYF; CDR3 DNA: TGTGCCAGCATCGGGACTAGCGGGGGGCCCCGGGAGACCCAGTACTTC
V gene: TRBV7-2; D gene: .; J gene: TRBJ1-3; clone size: .; CDR3 protein: CASTPGAGNTIYF; CDR3 DNA: TGTGCCAGCACCCCCGGAGCTGGAAACACCATATATTTT
V gene: TRBV6-4; D gene: TRBD1; J gene: TRBJ1-1; clone size: .; CDR3 protein: CASSASDRGATNTEAFF; CDR3 DNA: TGTGCCAGCAGTGCCTCGGACAGGGGGGCGACGAACACTGAAGCTTTCTTT
V gene: TRBV29-1; D gene: .; J gene: TRBJ2-3; clone size: .; CDR3 protein: CSVEIRADTQYF; CDR3 DNA: TGCAGCGTTGAAATACGGGCAGATACGCAGTATTTT
V gene: TRBV4-1; D gene: .; J gene: TRBJ2-5; clone size: once; CDR3 protein: CASSPGGLETQYF; CDR3 DNA: TGCGCCAGCAGCCCGGGGGGCTTGGAGACCCAGTACTTC
V gene: TRBV19; D gene: TRBD1; J gene: TRBJ1-1; clone size: .; CDR3 protein: CASSEGARGGNTEAFF; CDR3 DNA: TGTGCCAGTAGTGAGGGGGCGCGTGGTGGTAACACTGAAGCTTTCTTT